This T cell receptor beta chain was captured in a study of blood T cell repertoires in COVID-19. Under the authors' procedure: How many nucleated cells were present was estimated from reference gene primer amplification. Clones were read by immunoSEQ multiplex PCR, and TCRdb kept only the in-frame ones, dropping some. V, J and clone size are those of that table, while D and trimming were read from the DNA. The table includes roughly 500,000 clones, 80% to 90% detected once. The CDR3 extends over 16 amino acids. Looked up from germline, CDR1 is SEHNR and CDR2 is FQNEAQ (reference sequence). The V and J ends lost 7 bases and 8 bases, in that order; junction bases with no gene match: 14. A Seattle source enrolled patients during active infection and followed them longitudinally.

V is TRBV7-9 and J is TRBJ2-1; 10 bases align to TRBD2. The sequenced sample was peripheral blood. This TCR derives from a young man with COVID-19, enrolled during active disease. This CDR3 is CASTFMGLAQGDEQFF. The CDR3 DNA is TGTGCCAGCACCTTTATGGGACTAGCGCAGGGGGATGAGCAGTTCTTC.